This paragraph reports one T cell receptor beta chain. The table lists this clone with a few counts. It lacks a known antigen. No quality values exist for individual bases; no much larger clone is one base distant. Inclusive of the bounding cysteine and phenylalanine, the CDR3 is 15 residues long. Only CDR3 DNA remains: 45 bases, in frame from the first base. After removal of 4 bases from V and 4 bases from J, the junction retains 6 bases not matched to a gene. The germline V gene provides CDR1 MNHEY and CDR2 SVGAGI. The immunoSEQ Assay, a bias-controlled multiplex PCR, was used to amplify TCRbeta CDR3 regions from genomic DNA. For the original study's pipeline: The number of nucleated cells in each sample was estimated by amplification of reference gene primers within the assay. To quantify the absolute abundance of each unique TCRbeta CDR3 rearrangement, sequence reads were collapsed and filtered. Productive Simpson clonality was computed per sample as the square root of Simpson's diversity index over productive rearrangements. Entries here come from immuneACCESS through TCRdb and include only in-frame sequences with V and J called. Some clones fail to appear in such tables; in the studies checked, an unresolved V gene covers under half of the shortfall, and the cause of the remainder is unknown. V and J calls and clone size are copied from that table; D and trimming were computed from the DNA. Across this sample there are 150,000 to 200,000 clones, with approximately 80% seen only once. In total, the top ten clones hold 4.5% to 7.5% of the sample.

This sample is drawn from a study of blood T cell repertoires in COVID-19 (TCRdb year 2020). Some background on the complete study: The collaborator samples originated in the United States, Italy and Spain and spanned the acute and convalescent phases of COVID-19. A de-identified subject ID, COVID-19 status, age in years and sex were almost always included in the sample metadata. The samples were drawn from the first 160 participants of the ongoing ImmuneRACE study and from more than 1,000 subjects provided by 6 global collaborators. Subjects who had been exposed to COVID-19, were actively infected with it, or had recovered from it provided the deeply sampled blood TCRbeta repertoires that made up the dataset. The prospective study material was composed of cDNA or gDNA derived from T cells, B-cell-depleted T cells, or PBMCs. The repertoires were released in a freely available public database intended as a resource for research on the immune response to SARS-CoV-2. Where available, HLA class I and class II types were obtained from metadata supplied by the sample provider rather than from assay-based typing.

Participants in the prospective study were aged about 18 to 89 years, lived in about two dozen United States geographic areas, and enrolled through a virtual design. To assign participants to cohorts, the prospective study relied on clinical history that participants themselves reported in a screening survey and a study questionnaire. For ImmuneRACE Cohort 3, a participant was defined as recovered based on two consecutive negative NP/OP PCR tests, clearance by a healthcare professional, or resolution of symptoms. Mobile phlebotomists in the prospective study collected whole blood, serum and a nasopharyngeal or oropharyngeal swab from every participant. Participants in the prospective study had the option to provide additional blood draws and questionnaires over an approximately 2-month period. Prospective study blood samples were shipped either frozen or at room temperature before DNA extraction.

Findings and caveats that apply to the study as a whole: Clinical and demographic metadata were provided uncurated, with the amount varying by source and participant.

The TCR originated in a man aged 35 to 55 who had recovered from COVID-19. Specimen: PBMCs or T cells enriched from blood (not recorded which). This sequence uses TRBV6-5 and TRBJ2-1; 8 bases in the junction line up with TRBD1. The CDR3: CASSSDRAPYNEQFF. DNA sequence: TGTGCCAGCAGTTCGGACAGGGCCCCTTACAATGAGCAGTTCTTC.